What follows describes a single T cell receptor (beta chain). Its antigen is as yet unknown. TCRdb reanalysed the RT-PCR reads using MiXCR and keeps one entry per CDR3 protein. The sample consists of more than 450,000 distinct CDR3 sequences, 7.5% to 8.5% of them appearing once. The sample originates from a study of response to subunit inactivated influenza vaccine. Study observations and caveats: Only a handful of new T cells, the authors suggested, are recruited with each seasonal influenza vaccination.

The CDR3 loop spans 13 amino acids. Per the germline V gene, CDR1 is MNHNS and CDR2 is SASEGT. Trimming pared 6 bases from V and 7 bases from J, leaving 16 bases between. The sequences come from PBMCs from blood, collected 23 to 25 months after vaccination. The source is a man between 50 and 69 years old who received an inactivated influenza vaccine. V usage is TRBV6-1 and J usage is TRBJ2-7; no reliable D call. The DNA for the CDR3 is TGTGCCAGCAGGCCTGGTCCTTACTATGAGCAGTACTTC. Its protein is CASRPGPYYEQYF.